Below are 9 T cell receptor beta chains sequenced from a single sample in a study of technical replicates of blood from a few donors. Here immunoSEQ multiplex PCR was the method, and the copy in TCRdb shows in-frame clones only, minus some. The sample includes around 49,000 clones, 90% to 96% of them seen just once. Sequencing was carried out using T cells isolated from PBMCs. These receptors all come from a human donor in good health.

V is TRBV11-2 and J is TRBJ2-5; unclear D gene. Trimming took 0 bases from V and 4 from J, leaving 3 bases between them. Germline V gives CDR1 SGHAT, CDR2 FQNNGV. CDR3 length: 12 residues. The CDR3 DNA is TGTGCCAGCAGCTTAGACGGAGAGACCCAGTACTTC. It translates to CASSLDGETQYF.

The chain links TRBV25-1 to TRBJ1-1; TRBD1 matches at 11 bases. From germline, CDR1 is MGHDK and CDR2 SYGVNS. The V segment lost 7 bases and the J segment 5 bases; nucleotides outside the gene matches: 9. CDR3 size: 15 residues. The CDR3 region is CASIPGQGVGTEAFF. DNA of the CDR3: TGTGCCAGCATCCCGGGACAGGGGGTTGGTACTGAAGCTTTCTTT.

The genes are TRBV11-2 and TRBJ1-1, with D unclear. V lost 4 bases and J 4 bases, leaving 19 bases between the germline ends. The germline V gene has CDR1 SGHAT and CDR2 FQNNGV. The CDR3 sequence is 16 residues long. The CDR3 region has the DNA TGTGCCAGCAGCTCCTCGAGGGAAACTCTGGGCACTGAAGCTTTCTTT. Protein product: CASSSSRETLGTEAFF. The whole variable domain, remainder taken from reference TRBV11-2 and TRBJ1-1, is EAGVAQSPRYKIIEKRQSVAFWCNPISGHATLYWYQQILGQGPKLLIQFQNNGVVDDSQLPKDRFSAERLKGVDSTLKIQPAKLEDSAVYLCASSSSRETLGTEAFFGQGTRLTVV.

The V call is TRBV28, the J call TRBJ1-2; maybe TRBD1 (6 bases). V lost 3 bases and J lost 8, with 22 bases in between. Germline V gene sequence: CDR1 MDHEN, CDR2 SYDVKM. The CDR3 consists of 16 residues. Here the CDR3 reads CASSLKGRTVLGGYTF. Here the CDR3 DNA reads TGTGCCAGCAGTTTGAAAGGGCGGACAGTACTTGGCGGCTACACCTTC.

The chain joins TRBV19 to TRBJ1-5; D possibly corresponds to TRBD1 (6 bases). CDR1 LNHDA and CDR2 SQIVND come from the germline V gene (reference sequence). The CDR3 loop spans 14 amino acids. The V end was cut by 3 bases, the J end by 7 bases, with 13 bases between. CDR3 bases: TGTGCCAGTAGTATCAGGGGCGCTGCGCAGCCCCAGCATTTT. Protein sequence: CASSIRGAAQPQHF.

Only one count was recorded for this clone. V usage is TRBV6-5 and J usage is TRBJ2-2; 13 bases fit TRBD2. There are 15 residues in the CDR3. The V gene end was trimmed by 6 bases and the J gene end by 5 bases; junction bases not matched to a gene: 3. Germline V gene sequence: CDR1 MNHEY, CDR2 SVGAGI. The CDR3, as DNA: TGTGCCAGCAGATGGACTAGCGGGGGAACCGGGGAGCTGTTTTTT. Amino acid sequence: CASRWTSGGTGELFF.

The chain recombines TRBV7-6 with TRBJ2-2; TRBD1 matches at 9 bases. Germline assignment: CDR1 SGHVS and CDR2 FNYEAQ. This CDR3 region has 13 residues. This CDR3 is CALPQGATGELFF. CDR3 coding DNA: TGTGCACTTCCACAGGGGGCCACCGGGGAGCTGTTTTTT.

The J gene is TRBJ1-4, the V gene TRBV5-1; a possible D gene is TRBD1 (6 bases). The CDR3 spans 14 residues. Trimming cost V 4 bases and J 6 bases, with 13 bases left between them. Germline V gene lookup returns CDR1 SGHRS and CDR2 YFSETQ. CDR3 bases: TGCGCCAGCAGCCCCCTCAGGACAGATGAAAAACTGTTTTTT. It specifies CASSPLRTDEKLFF.

The CDR3 nucleotides are TGTGCCAGCAGAACCCGGGACATAAATAGTAGGAACACTGAAGCTTTCTTT. Translated: CASRTRDINSRNTEAFF. This chain joins TRBV7-9 and TRBJ1-1; D perhaps matches TRBD1 (6 bases). Germline V lookup: CDR1 SEHNR, CDR2 FQNEAQ (reference sequence). This CDR3 region has 17 residues. Trimming took 6 bases from V and 1 from J, leaving 21 bases between them.